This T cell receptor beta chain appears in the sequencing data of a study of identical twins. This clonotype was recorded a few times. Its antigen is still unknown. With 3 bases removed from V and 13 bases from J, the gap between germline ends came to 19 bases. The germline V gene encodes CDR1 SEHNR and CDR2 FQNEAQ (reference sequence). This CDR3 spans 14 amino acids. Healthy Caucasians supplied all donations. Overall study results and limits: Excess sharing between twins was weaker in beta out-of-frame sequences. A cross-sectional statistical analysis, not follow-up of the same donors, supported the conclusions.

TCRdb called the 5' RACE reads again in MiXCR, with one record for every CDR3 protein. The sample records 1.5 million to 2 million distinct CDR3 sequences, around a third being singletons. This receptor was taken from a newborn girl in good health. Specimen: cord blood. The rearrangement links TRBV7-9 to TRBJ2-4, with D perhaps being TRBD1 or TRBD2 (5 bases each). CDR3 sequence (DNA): TGTGCCAGCAGCTTCGGGACCTCCAACAATGAGCAGTACTTC. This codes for CASSFGTSNNEQYF.